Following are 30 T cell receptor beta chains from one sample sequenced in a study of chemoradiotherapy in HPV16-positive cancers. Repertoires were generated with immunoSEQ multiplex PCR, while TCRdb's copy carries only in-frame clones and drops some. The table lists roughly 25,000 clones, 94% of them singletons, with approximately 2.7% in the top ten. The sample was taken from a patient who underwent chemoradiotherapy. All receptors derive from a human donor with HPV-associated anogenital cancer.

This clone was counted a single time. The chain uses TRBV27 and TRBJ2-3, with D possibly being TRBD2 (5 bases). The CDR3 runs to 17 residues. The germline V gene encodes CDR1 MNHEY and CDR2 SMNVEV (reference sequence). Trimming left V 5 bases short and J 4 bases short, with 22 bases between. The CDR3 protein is CASSPNTGIPGADTQYF. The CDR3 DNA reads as TGTGCCAGCAGTCCCAATACCGGGATCCCTGGCGCAGATACGCAGTATTTT.

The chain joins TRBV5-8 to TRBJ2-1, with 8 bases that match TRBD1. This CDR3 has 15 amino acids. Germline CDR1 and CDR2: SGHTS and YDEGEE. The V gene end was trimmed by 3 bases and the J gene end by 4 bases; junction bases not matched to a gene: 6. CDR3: CASSSDRGPYNEQFF. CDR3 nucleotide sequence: TGTGCCAGCAGCTCCGACAGGGGACCTTACAATGAGCAGTTCTTC.

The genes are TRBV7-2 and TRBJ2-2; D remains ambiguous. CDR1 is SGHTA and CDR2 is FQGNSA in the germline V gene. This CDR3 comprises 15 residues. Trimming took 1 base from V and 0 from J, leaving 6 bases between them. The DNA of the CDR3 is TGTGCCAGCAGCTTAGGCAGGACGAACACCGGGGAGCTGTTTTTT. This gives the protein CASSLGRTNTGELFF. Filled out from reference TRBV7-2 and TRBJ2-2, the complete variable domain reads GAGVSQSPSNKVTEKGKDVELRCDPISGHTALYWYRQSLGQGLEFLIYFQGNSAPDKSGLPSDRFSAERTGGSVSTLTIQRTQQEDSAVYLCASSLGRTNTGELFFGEGSRLTVL.

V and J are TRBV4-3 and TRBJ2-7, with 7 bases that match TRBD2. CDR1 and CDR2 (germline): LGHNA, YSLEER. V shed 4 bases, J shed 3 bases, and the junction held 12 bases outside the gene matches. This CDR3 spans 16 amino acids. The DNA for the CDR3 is TGCGCCAGCAGCCCTGACCAGGGAGGGATGGTCTACGAGCAGTACTTC. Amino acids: CASSPDQGGMVYEQYF.

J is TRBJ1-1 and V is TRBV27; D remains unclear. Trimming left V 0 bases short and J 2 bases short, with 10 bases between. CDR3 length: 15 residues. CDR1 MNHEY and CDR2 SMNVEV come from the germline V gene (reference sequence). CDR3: CASSLSRGGNTEAFF. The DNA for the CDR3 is TGTGCCAGCAGTTTATCCAGAGGAGGCAACACTGAAGCTTTCTTT.

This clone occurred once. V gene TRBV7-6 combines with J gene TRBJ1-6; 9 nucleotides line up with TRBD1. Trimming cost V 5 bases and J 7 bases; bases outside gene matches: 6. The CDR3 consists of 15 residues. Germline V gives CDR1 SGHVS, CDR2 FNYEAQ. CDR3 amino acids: CASSPQGARNSPLHF. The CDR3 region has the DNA TGTGCCAGCAGCCCACAGGGGGCGCGAAATTCACCCCTCCACTTT.

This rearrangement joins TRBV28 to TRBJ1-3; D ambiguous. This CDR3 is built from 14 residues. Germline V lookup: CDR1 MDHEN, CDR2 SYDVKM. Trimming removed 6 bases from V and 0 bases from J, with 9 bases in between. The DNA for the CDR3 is TGTGCCAGCAGATCCTATTTCTCTGGAAACACCATATATTTT. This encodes CASRSYFSGNTIYF.

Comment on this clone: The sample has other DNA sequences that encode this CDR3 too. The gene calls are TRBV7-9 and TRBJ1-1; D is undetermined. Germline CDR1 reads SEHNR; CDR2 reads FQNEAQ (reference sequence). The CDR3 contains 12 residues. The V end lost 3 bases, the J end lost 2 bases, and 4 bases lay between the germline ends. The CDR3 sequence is CASSFSNTEAFF. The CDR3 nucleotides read TGTGCCAGCAGCTTTAGTAACACTGAAGCTTTCTTT.

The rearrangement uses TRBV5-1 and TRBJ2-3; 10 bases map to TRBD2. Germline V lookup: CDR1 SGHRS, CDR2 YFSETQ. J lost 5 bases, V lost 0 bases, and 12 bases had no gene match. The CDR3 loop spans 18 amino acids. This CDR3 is CASSLAGASGSFGDTQYF. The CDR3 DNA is TGCGCCAGCAGCTTGGCCGGGGCTAGCGGGAGCTTCGGAGATACGCAGTATTTT.

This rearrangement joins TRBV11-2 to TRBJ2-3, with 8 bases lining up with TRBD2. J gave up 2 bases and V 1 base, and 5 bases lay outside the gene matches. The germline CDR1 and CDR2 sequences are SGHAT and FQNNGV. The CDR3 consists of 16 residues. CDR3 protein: CASSLGLARNTDTQYF. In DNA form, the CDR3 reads TGTGCCAGCAGCTTAGGACTAGCGCGCAACACAGATACGCAGTATTTT.

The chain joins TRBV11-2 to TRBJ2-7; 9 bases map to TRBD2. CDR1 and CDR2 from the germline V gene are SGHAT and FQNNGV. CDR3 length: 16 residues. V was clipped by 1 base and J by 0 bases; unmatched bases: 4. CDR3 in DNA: TGTGCCAGCAGCTTAGTTGTTAGCGGGAGCTCCTACGAGCAGTACTTC. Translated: CASSLVVSGSSYEQYF.

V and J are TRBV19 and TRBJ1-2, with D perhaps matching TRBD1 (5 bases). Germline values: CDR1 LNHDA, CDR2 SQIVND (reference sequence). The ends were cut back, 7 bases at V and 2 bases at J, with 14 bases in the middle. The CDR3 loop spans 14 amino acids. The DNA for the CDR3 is TGTGCCAGTATCACCCGGGGCGAGAACTATGGCTACACCTTC. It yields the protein CASITRGENYGYTF.

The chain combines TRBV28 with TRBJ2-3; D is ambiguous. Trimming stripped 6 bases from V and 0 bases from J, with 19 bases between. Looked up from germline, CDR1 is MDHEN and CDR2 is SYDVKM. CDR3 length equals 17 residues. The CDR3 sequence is CASSFSWAATSTDTQYF. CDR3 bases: TGTGCCAGCAGCTTCTCCTGGGCCGCAACTAGCACAGATACGCAGTATTTT.

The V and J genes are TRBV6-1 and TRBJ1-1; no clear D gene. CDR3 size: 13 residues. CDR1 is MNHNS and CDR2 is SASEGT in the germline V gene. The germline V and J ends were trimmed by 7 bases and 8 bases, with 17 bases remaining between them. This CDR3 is CASNIRWELEAFF. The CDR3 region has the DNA TGTGCCAGCAATATCCGATGGGAACTGGAAGCTTTCTTT.

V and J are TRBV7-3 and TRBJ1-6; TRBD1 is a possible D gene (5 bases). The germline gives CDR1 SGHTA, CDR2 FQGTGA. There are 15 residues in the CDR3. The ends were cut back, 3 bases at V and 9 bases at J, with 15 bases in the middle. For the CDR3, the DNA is TGTGCCAGCAGCTTGTCGGGGGGTTATGGTTCACCCCTCCACTTT. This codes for CASSLSGGYGSPLHF.

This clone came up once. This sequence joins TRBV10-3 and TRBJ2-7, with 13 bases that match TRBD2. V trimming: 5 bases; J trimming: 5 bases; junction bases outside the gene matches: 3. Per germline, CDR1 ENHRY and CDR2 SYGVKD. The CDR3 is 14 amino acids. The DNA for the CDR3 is TGTGCCATCAGTCCGGGACTAGCGGGGAACGAGCAGTACTTC. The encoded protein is CAISPGLAGNEQYF.

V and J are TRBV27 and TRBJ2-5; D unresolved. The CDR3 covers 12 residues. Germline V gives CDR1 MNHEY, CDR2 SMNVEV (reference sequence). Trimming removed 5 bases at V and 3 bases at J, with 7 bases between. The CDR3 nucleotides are TGTGCCAGCAGTCACTCAAAAGAGACCCAGTACTTC. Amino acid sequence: CASSHSKETQYF.

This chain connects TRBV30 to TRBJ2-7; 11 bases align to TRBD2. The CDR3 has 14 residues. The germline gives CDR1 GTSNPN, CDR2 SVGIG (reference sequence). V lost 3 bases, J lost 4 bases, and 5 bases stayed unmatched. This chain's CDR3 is CAWRDLAGGYEQYF. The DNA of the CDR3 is TGTGCCTGGAGGGATCTAGCGGGGGGTTACGAGCAGTACTTC. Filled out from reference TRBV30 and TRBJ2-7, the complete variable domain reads SQTIHQWPATLVQPVGSPLSLECTVEGTSNPNLYWYRQAAGRGLQLLFYSVGIGQISSEVPQNLSASRPQDRQFILSSKKLLLSDSGFYLCAWRDLAGGYEQYFGPGTRLTVT.

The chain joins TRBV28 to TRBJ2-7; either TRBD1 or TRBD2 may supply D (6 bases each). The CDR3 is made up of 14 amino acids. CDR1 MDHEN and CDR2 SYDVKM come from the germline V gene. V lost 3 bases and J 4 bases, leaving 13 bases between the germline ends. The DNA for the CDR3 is TGTGCCAGCAGTTTTGGGCAGGGGAGGTACGAGCAGTACTTC. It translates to CASSFGQGRYEQYF.

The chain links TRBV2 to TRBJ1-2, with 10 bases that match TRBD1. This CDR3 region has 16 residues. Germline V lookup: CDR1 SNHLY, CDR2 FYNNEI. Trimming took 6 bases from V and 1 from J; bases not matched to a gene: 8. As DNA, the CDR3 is TGTGCCAGCAGGTCGGGACAGGGGCAGCTTAACTATGGCTACACCTTC. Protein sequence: CASRSGQGQLNYGYTF.

The CDR3: CASRASGGGTGELFF. The CDR3 DNA follows: TGTGCCAGCAGGGCCAGCGGGGGTGGCACCGGGGAGCTGTTTTTT. The chain carries TRBV28 and TRBJ2-2; 8 bases line up with TRBD2. The CDR3 is made up of 15 amino acids. With 6 bases clipped from V and 4 bases from J, the junction kept 7 bases outside the gene matches. Germline V lookup: CDR1 MDHEN, CDR2 SYDVKM.

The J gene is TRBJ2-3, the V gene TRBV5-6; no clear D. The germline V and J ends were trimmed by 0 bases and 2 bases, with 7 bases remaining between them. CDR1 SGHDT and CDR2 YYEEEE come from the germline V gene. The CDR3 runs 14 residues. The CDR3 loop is CASSLGRFTDTQYF. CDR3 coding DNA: TGTGCCAGCAGCTTGGGTCGCTTCACAGATACGCAGTATTTT. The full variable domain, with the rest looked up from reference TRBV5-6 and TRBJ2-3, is DAGVTQSPTHLIKTRGQQVTLRCSPKSGHDTVSWYQQALGQGPQFIFQYYEEEERQRGNFPDRFSGHQFPNYSSELNVNALLLGDSALYLCASSLGRFTDTQYFGPGTRLTVL.

The CDR3 loop is CASSPRITDRDGEKLFF. DNA of the CDR3: TGTGCCAGCTCACCACGTATTACCGACAGGGATGGCGAAAAACTGTTTTTT. The J gene is TRBJ1-4, the V gene TRBV18; 7 nucleotides agree with TRBD1. The CDR3 has 17 amino acids. Germline trimming cut 1 base from V and 8 bases from J; bases unmatched to any gene: 13. Per germline, CDR1 KGHSH and CDR2 LQKENI.

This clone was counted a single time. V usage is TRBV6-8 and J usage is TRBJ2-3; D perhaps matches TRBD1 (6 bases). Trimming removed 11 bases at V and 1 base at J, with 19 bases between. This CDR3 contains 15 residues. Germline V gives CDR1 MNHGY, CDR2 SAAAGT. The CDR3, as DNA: TGTGCCCCCCCTTTGGGGGCAGGGGGCACAGATACGCAGTATTTT. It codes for CAPPLGAGGTDTQYF.

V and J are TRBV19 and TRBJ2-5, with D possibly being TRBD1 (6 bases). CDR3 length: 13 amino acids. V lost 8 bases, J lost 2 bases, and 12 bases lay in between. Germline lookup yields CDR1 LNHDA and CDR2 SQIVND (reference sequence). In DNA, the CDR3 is TGTGCCAGTGGCCAGGGGATTCAAGAGACCCAGTACTTC. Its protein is CASGQGIQETQYF.

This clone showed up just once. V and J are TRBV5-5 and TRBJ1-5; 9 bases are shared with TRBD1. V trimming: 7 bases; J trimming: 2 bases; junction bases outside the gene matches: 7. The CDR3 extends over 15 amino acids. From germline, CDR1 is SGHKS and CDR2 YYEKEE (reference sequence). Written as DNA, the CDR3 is TGTGCCAGCCGACAGACAGGGGGTGGCAATCAGCCCCAGCATTTT. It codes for CASRQTGGGNQPQHF.

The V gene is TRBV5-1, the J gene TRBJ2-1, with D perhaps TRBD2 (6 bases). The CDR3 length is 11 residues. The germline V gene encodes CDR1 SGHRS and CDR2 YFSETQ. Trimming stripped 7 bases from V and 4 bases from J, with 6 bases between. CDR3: CASRGYNEQFF. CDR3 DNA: TGCGCCAGCCGGGGGTACAATGAGCAGTTCTTC.

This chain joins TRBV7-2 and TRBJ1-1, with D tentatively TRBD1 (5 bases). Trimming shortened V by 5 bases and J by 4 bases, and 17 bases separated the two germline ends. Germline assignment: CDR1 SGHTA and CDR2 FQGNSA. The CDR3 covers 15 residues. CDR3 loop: CASSRRGVGSTEAFF. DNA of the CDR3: TGTGCCAGCAGCCGTCGGGGGGTGGGGTCCACTGAAGCTTTCTTT. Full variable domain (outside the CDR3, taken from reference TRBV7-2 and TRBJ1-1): GAGVSQSPSNKVTEKGKDVELRCDPISGHTALYWYRQSLGQGLEFLIYFQGNSAPDKSGLPSDRFSAERTGGSVSTLTIQRTQQEDSAVYLCASSRRGVGSTEAFFGQGTRLTVV.

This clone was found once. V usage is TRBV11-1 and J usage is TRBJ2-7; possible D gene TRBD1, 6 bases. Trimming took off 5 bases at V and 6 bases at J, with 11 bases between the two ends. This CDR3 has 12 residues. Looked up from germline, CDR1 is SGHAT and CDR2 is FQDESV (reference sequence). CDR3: CASSNQGPEQYF. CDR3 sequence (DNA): TGTGCCAGCAGCAACCAGGGGCCCGAGCAGTACTTC.

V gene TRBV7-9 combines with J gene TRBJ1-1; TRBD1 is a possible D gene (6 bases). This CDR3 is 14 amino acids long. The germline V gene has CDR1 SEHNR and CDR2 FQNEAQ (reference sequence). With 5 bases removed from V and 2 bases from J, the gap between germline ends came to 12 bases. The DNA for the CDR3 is TGTGCCAGCAGCGCTCAAGGGGGTAACACTGAAGCTTTCTTT. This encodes CASSAQGGNTEAFF.